Described below is a single T cell receptor (beta chain) sequence and its context. Its cognate antigen is unknown. No neoadjuvant therapy was given to the selected pancreatic ductal adenocarcinoma patients before their surgery. The protocol was immunoSEQ multiplex PCR, while the TCRdb copy is restricted to in-frame clones and leaves out a portion. Among 100,000 or so clones listed, more than 90% were seen once. The data were taken from a study of T cells in pancreatic ductal adenocarcinoma. The germline CDR1 and CDR2 sequences are LNHDA and SQIVND (reference sequence). V shed 9 bases and J shed 0 bases, with 11 bases lying between them. The CDR3 totals 14 residues. Regarding the study as a whole: Results skew toward the minority of patients with early-stage disease. Mean clonality was approximately 0.1 in tumors and roughly 0.068 in blood, not significantly different. Blood had more productive templates and roughly 8-fold more unique clonotypes than tumor. Tumors hold more CD45RO+ effector T cells, which may bias toward lower diversity.

The sequenced material came from PBMCs. The rearrangement joins TRBV19 to TRBJ1-4; D might be TRBD1 (6 bases). The receptor was derived from a human donor with pancreatic ductal adenocarcinoma. CDR3 DNA sequence: TGTGCCAGGCGGAGGACAGCAACTAATGAAAAACTGTTTTTT. It specifies CARRRTATNEKLFF.